Included here is one T cell receptor beta chain sequence, with context. Methods used by the authors: Nucleated cell counts were estimated from reference gene primer amplification. TCRdb's copy holds only in-frame clones and misses some; the assay was immunoSEQ multiplex PCR. V and J calls and clone size come straight from that table; D and trimming were deduced from the DNA. The sample consists of some 24,000 clones, nearly 90% of them appearing once. The data derive from a study of blood T cell repertoires in COVID-19. As for the study in general: The United States, Italy and Spain were the sources of the acute and convalescent COVID-19 samples.

Trimming pared 5 bases from V and 1 base from J, leaving 15 bases between. This CDR3 contains 15 residues. The germline V gene has CDR1 MNHEY and CDR2 SMNVEV (reference sequence). The chain uses TRBV27 and TRBJ2-7; D perhaps matches TRBD1 (5 bases). The TCR sequence derives from a human donor in a cohort sampled during active COVID-19. Sequencing was done on a sample of peripheral blood. The CDR3 loop is CASSRQGVGSYEQYF. In nucleotides, the CDR3 is TGTGCCAGCAGTAGACAAGGGGTGGGGTCCTACGAGCAGTACTTC.